This passage covers 17 T cell receptor beta chains from one sample sequenced in a study of blood T cell repertoires in COVID-19. Profiling relied on immunoSEQ multiplex PCR, and the TCRdb table lists in-frame clones only, not all of them. The data show 150,000 to 200,000 clones, with about nine tenths seen just once and more than 2% held by the top ten. The sequencing input was PBMCs or T cells enriched from blood (not recorded which). The receptors shown here come from a woman aged 25 to 45 who had recovered from COVID-19.

This chain's CDR3 is CASSEIGRGHRSTEAFF. The CDR3 bases are TGTGCCAGCAGTGAAATCGGCAGGGGACACCGGAGCACTGAAGCTTTCTTT. V and J are TRBV6-1 and TRBJ1-1, with D possibly matching TRBD1 (6 bases). V lost 2 bases, J lost 4 bases, and 20 bases lay in between. Germline V gene data show CDR1 as MNHNS and CDR2 as SASEGT. The CDR3 is 17 amino acids.

The chain employs TRBV12-5 and TRBJ1-1, with a possible D match to TRBD1 (6 bases). Germline V gives CDR1 LGHNT, CDR2 FRNRAP. This CDR3 is built from 15 residues. Trimming removed 2 bases at V and 3 bases at J, with 13 bases between. The CDR3 DNA follows: TGTGCTAGTGGTTTGCGGGGGGCTCGGGACACTGAAGCTTTCTTT. Amino acids: CASGLRGARDTEAFF.

In the case of this clone: Other DNA sequences within the sample encode an identical CDR3. The chain joins TRBV20-1 to TRBJ1-1, with unresolved D. The V gene lost 5 bases and the J gene lost 1 base, with 5 bases spanning the gap. Germline values: CDR1 DFQATT, CDR2 SNEGSKA (reference sequence). This CDR3 comprises 11 residues. In DNA form, the CDR3 reads TGCAGTGCTTCAGGGAACACTGAAGCTTTCTTT. Translation: CSASGNTEAFF.

The chain links TRBV30 to TRBJ1-2; TRBD1 matches at 8 bases. From germline, CDR1 is GTSNPN and CDR2 SVGIG (reference sequence). V was clipped by 1 base and J by 1 base; unmatched bases: 11. The CDR3 covers 17 residues. The CDR3 DNA reads as TGTGCCTGGAGTGCCGGGACAGGAGCCCCCTTTAACTATGGCTACACCTTC. This gives the protein CAWSAGTGAPFNYGYTF.

The chain employs TRBV7-8 and TRBJ1-4; D call uncertain. The ends were cut back, 1 base at V and 8 bases at J, with 11 bases in the middle. The CDR3 has 14 amino acids. Germline lookup yields CDR1 SGHVS and CDR2 FQNEAQ. CDR3 bases: TGTGCCAGCAGCTTAGAGCTTGGAGCGGAAAAACTGTTTTTT. It yields the protein CASSLELGAEKLFF.

This clone was detected only a few times. The chain employs TRBV30 and TRBJ2-7, with TRBD2 as a possible D gene (6 bases). This CDR3 comprises 15 residues. Per germline, CDR1 GTSNPN and CDR2 SVGIG (reference sequence). V was clipped by 2 bases and J by 0 bases, with 14 bases between them. Here the CDR3 reads CAWSRATSSSYEQYF. The CDR3 nucleotides are TGTGCCTGGAGTAGGGCTACTAGCAGCTCCTACGAGCAGTACTTC.

The rearrangement joins TRBV7-9 to TRBJ1-1; TRBD1 matches at 7 bases. CDR1 SEHNR and CDR2 FQNEAQ come from the germline V gene (reference sequence). The CDR3 is 15 residues long. With V trimmed by 4 bases and J by 2 bases, 7 bases remained unmatched. The CDR3 DNA reads as TGTGCCAGCAGCTCGCGACAGGGCTCAAACACTGAAGCTTTCTTT. Its protein is CASSSRQGSNTEAFF.

V usage is TRBV5-1 and J usage is TRBJ2-7; D is possibly TRBD2 (5 bases). The CDR3 is 13 residues long. CDR1 SGHRS and CDR2 YFSETQ come from the germline V gene. Trimming shortened V by 4 bases and J by 2 bases, and 10 bases separated the two germline ends. CDR3 in amino acids: CASSNSGAYEQYF. CDR3 sequence (DNA): TGCGCCAGCAGCAATTCCGGGGCCTACGAGCAGTACTTC.

The chain links TRBV6-5 to TRBJ2-1; 11 bases agree with TRBD2. This CDR3 region has 16 residues. From germline, CDR1 is MNHEY and CDR2 SVGAGI. V lost 0 bases to trimming and J lost 7 bases; unmatched junction nucleotides: 5. The CDR3 DNA sequence: TGTGCCAGCAGTTACTCCCCTAGCGGGAGGAGGAATGAGCAGTTCTTC. Translated: CASSYSPSGRRNEQFF.

V gene TRBV3-1 (or the pseudogene TRBV3-2) combines with J gene TRBJ2-5; no clear D. Per germline, CDR1 LGHDT and CDR2 YNNKEL (reference sequence). This CDR3 spans 13 amino acids. V was trimmed by 1 base and J by 5 bases, leaving 8 bases between them. CDR3 sequence reads: CASSQGLSETQYF. The DNA of the CDR3 is TGTGCCAGCAGCCAAGGTTTAAGCGAGACCCAGTACTTC.

CDR3 nucleotide sequence: TGTGCCAGCAGCGGCGACAGGGACGAGCAGTACTTC. It translates to CASSGDRDEQYF. This chain links TRBV7-9 with TRBJ2-7, with TRBD1 matching 7 bases. V trimming: 5 bases; J trimming: 5 bases; junction bases outside the gene matches: 3. CDR1 and CDR2 (germline): SEHNR, FQNEAQ (reference sequence). The CDR3 is made up of 12 amino acids.

V gene TRBV9 combines with J gene TRBJ1-6; a weak D match, TRBD1 (6 bases). Germline-derived CDR1 and CDR2 are SGDLS and YYNGEE. CDR3 length equals 17 residues. V lost 0 bases and J lost 0, with 10 bases in between. CDR3 residues: CASSVDTGSSYNSPLHF. The CDR3 DNA reads as TGTGCCAGCAGCGTAGATACAGGGTCCTCCTATAATTCACCCCTCCACTTT.

This chain links TRBV4-2 with TRBJ2-7; weak D call: TRBD2 (6 bases). This CDR3 comprises 14 residues. The V gene lost 1 base and the J gene lost 6 bases, with 13 bases spanning the gap. The V gene's germline CDR1 is LGHNA and CDR2 YNFKEQ. The CDR3 bases are TGTGCCAGCAGCCAAGGGATCCGGGGGTCCGAGCAGTACTTC. Its translation is CASSQGIRGSEQYF.

The genes are TRBV7-3 and TRBJ2-5; TRBD1 matches at 7 bases. The V gene's germline CDR1 is SGHTA and CDR2 FQGTGA. J was trimmed by 5 bases and V by 3 bases; bases with no gene match: 6. CDR3 length equals 14 residues. The CDR3 is CASSFRGGRETQYF. The CDR3, as DNA: TGTGCCAGCAGCTTTAGAGGGGGCAGGGAGACCCAGTACTTC.

This chain connects TRBV25-1 to TRBJ1-1, with 11 bases matching TRBD1. J lost 3 bases, V lost 8 bases, and 8 bases had no gene match. This CDR3 has 15 residues. The germline V gene encodes CDR1 MGHDK and CDR2 SYGVNS. The CDR3 loop is CASGGTGGLYTEAFF. CDR3 bases: TGTGCCAGCGGGGGGACAGGGGGGCTATACACTGAAGCTTTCTTT.

This CDR3 reads CASSVGLGGDEQYF. The CDR3 DNA reads TGTGCCAGCAGCGTCGGACTAGGGGGGGACGAGCAGTACTTC. The chain combines TRBV9 with TRBJ2-7, with a weak D call TRBD2 (7 bases). The length of the CDR3 is 14 residues. Germline CDR1 and CDR2: SGDLS and YYNGEE. V dropped 2 bases and J dropped 5 bases, with 14 bases sitting between them.

V gene TRBV6-1 combines with J gene TRBJ1-1; D might be TRBD1 (6 bases). Germline CDR1 MNHNS, CDR2 SASEGT. CDR3 length: 14 residues. V dropped 2 bases and J dropped 1 base, with 8 bases sitting between them. CDR3 sequence (DNA): TGTGCCAGCAGTGAAAGGACAGCGAACACTGAAGCTTTCTTT. This sequence encodes CASSERTANTEAFF.